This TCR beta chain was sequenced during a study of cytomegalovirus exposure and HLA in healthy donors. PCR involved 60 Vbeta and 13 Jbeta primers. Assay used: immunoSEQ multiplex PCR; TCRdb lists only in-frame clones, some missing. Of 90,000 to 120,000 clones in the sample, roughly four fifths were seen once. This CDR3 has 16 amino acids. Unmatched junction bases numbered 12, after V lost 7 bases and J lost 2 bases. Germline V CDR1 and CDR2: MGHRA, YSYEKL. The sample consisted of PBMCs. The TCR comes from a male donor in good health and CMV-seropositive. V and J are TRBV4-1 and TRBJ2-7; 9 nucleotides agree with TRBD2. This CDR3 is CASKAKVAGGPYEQYF. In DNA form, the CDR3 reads TGCGCCAGCAAAGCCAAAGTGGCGGGGGGGCCCTACGAGCAGTACTTC.